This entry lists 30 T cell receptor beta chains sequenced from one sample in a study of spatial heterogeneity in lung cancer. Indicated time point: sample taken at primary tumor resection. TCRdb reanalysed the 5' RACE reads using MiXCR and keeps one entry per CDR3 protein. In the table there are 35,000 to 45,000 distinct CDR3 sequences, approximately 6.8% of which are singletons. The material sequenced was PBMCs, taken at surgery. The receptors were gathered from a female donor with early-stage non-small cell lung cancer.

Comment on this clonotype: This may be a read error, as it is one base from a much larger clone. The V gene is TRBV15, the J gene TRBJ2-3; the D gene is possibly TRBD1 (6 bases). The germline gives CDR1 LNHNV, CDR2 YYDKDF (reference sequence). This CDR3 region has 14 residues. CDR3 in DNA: TGTGCCACCAGCAGGGACAGCTTCACAGATACGCTGTATTTT. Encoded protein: CATSRDSFTDTLYF.

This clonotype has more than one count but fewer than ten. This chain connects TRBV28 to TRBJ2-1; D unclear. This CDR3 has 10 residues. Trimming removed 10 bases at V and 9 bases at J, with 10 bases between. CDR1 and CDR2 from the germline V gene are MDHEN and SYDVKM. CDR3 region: CATTPGEQFF. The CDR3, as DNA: TGTGCCACCACCCCCGGTGAGCAGTTCTTC.

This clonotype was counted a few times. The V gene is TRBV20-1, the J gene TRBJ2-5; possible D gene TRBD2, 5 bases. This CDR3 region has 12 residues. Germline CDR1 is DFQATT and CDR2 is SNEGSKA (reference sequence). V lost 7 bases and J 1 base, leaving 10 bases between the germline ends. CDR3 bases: TGCAGTGAAGCGGACCCCCAAGAGACCCAGTACTTC. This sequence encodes CSEADPQETQYF.

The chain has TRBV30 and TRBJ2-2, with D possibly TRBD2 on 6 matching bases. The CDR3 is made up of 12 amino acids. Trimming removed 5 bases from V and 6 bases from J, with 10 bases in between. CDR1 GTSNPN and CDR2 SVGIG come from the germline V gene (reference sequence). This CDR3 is CAWGPGAGELFF. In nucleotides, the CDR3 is TGTGCCTGGGGCCCGGGGGCCGGGGAGCTGTTTTTT. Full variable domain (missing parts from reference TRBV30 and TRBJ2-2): SQTIHQWPATLVQPVGSPLSLECTVEGTSNPNLYWYRQAAGRGLQLLFYSVGIGQISSEVPQNLSASRPQDRQFILSSKKLLLSDSGFYLCAWGPGAGELFFGEGSRLTVL.

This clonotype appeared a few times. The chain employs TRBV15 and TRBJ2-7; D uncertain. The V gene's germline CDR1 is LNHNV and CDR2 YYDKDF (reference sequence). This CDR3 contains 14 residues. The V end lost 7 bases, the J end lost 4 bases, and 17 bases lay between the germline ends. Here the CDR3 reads CATTTDPQAYEQYF. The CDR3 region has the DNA TGTGCCACCACCACAGACCCCCAGGCGTACGAGCAGTACTTC.

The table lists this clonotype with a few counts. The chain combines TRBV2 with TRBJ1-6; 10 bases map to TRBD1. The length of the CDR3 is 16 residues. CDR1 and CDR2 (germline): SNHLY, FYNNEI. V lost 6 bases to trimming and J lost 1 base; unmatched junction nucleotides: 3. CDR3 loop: CASRRDRGSYNSPLHF. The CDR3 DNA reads TGTGCCAGCAGGAGGGACAGGGGATCCTATAATTCACCCCTCCACTTT.

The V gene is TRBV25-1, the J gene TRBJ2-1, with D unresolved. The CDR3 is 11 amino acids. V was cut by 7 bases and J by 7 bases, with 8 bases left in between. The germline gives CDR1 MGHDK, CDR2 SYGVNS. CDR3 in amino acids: CASTLGNEQFF. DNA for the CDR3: TGTGCCAGCACTCTTGGGAATGAGCAGTTCTTC. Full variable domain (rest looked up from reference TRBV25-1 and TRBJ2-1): EADIYQTPRYLVIGTGKKITLECSQTMGHDKMYWYQQDPGMELHLIHYSYGVNSTEKGDLSSESTVSRIRTEHFPLTLESARPSHTSQYLCASTLGNEQFFGPGTRLTVL.

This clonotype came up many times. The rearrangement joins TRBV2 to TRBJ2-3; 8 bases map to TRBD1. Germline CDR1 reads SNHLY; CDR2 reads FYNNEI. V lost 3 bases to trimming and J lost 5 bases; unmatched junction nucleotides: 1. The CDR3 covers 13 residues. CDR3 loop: CASSDGQGDTQYF. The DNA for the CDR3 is TGTGCCAGCAGTGACGGACAGGGAGATACGCAGTATTTT.

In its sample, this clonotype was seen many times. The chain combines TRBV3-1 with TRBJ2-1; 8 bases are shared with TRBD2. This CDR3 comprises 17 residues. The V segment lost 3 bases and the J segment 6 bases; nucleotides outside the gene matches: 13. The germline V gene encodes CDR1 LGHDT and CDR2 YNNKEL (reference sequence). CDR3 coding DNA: TGTGCCAGCAGCCACCTGGGAAAGGCTAGCGGGTTCAATGAGCAGTTCTTC. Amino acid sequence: CASSHLGKASGFNEQFF.

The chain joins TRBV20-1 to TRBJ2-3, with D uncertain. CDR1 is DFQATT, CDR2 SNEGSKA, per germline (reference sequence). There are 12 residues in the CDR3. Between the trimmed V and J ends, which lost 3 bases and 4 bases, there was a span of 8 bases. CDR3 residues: CSARSWPDTQYF. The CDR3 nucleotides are TGCAGTGCTAGGAGTTGGCCAGATACGCAGTATTTT.

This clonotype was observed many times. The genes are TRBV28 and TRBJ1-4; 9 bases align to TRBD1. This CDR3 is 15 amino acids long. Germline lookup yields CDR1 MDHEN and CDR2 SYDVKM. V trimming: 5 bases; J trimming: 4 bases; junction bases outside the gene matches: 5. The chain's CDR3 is CASSTPGQGNEKLFF. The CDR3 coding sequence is TGTGCCAGCAGTACTCCGGGACAGGGTAATGAAAAACTGTTTTTT. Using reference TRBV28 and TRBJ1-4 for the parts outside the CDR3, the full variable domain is DVKVTQSSRYLVKRTGEKVFLECVQDMDHENMFWYRQDPGLGLRLIYFSYDVKMKEKGDIPEGYSVSREKKERFSLILESASTNQTSMYLCASSTPGQGNEKLFFGSGTQLSVL.

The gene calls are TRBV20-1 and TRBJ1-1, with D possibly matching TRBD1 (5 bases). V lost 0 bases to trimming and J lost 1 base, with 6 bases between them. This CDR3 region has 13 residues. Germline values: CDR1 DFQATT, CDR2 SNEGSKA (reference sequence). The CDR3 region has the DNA TGCAGTGCTAGAGATCAGGGGAACACTGAAGCTTTCTTT. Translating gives CSARDQGNTEAFF.

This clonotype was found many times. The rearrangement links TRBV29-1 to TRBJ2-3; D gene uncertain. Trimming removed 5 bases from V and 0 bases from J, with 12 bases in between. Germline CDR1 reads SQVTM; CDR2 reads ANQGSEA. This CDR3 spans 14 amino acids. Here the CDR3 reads CSVWVWASTDTQYF. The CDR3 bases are TGCAGCGTTTGGGTTTGGGCGAGCACAGATACGCAGTATTTT.

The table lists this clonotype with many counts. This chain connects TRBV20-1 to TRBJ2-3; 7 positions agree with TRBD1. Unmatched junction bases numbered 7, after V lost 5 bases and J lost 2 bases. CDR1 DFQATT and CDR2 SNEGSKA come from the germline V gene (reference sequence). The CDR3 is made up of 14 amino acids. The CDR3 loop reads CSAPGTDNTDTQYF. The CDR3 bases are TGCAGTGCTCCCGGGACAGACAACACAGATACGCAGTATTTT.

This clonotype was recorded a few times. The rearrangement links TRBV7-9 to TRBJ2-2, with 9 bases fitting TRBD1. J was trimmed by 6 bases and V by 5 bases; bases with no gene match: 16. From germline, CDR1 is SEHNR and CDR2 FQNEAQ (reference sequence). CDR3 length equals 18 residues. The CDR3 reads CASSPNPGQGRNAGELFF. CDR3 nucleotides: TGTGCCAGCAGCCCAAATCCAGGACAGGGGAGGAATGCCGGGGAGCTGTTTTTT. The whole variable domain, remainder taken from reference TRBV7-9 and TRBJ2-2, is DTGVSQNPRHKITKRGQNVTFRCDPISEHNRLYWYRQTLGQGPEFLTYFQNEAQLEKSRLLSDRFSAERPKGSFSTLEIQRTEQGDSAMYLCASSPNPGQGRNAGELFFGEGSRLTVL.

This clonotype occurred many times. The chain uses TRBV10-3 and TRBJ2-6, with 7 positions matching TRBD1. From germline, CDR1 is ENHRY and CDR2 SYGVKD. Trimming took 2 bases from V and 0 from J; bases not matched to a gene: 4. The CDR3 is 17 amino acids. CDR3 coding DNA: TGTGCCATCAGTGAGGGGTCAGGGGGCTCTGGGGCCAACGTCCTGACTTTC. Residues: CAISEGSGGSGANVLTF.

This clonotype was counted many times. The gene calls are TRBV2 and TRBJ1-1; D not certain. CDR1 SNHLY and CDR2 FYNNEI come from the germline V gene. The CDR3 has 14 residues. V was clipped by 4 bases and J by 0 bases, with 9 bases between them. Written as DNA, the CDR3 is TGTGCCAGCAGTGGAAGCACTATGAACACTGAAGCTTTCTTT. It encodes CASSGSTMNTEAFF.

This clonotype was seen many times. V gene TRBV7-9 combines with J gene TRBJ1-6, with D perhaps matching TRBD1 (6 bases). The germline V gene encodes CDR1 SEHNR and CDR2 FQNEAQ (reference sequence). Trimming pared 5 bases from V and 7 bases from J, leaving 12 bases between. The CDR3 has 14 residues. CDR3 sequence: CASSLGGPNSPLHF. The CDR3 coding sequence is TGTGCCAGCAGCCTCGGGGGGCCGAATTCACCCCTCCACTTT.

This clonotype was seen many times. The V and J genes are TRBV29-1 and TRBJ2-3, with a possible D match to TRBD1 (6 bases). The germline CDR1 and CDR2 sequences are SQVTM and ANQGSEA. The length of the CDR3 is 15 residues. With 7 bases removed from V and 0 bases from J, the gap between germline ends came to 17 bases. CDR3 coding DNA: TGCAGCGCTTCCAGGACAGTTTCTAGCACAGATACGCAGTATTTT. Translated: CSASRTVSSTDTQYF.

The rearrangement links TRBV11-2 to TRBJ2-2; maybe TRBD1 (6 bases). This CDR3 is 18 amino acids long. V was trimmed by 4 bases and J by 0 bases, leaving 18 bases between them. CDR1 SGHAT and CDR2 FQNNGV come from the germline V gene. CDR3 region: CASSWVVQGISNTGELFF. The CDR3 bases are TGTGCCAGCAGCTGGGTGGTACAGGGCATCTCGAACACCGGGGAGCTGTTTTTT.

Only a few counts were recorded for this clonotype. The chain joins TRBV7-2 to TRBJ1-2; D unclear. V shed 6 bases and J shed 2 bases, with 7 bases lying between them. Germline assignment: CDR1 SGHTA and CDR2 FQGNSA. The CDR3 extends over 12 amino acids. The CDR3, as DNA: TGTGCCAGCAGTCTAAAGAACTATGGCTACACCTTC. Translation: CASSLKNYGYTF.

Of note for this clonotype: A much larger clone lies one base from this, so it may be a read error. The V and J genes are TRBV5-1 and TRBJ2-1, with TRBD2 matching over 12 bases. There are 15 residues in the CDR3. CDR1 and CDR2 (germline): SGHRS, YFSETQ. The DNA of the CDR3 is TGCACCAGCAGGCTAGCGGGGGGGCCCACGGAAGAGCAGTTCTTC. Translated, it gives CTSRLAGGPTEEQFF.

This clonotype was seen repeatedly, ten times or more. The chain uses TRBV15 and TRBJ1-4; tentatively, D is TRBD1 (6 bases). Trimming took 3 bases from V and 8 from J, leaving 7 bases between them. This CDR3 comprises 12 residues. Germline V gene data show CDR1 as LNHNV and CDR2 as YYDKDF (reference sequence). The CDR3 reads CATSSDREKLFF. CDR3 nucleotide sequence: TGTGCCACCAGCAGCGACAGGGAAAAACTGTTTTTT.

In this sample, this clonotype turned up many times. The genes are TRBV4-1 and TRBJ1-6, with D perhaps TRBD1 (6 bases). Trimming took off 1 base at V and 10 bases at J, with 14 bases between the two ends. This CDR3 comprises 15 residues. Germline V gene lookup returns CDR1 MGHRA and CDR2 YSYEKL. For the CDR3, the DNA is TGCGCCAGCAGCCAAGGGGGGGGCCTGCAATCACCCCTCCACTTT. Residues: CASSQGGGLQSPLHF.

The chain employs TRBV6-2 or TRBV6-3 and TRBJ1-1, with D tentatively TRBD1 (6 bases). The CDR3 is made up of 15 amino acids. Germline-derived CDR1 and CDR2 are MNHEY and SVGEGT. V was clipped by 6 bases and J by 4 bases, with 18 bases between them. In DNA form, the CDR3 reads TGTGCCAGCAGCCCGATCGCGGGGGGCGGCACTGAAGCTTTCTTT. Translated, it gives CASSPIAGGGTEAFF.

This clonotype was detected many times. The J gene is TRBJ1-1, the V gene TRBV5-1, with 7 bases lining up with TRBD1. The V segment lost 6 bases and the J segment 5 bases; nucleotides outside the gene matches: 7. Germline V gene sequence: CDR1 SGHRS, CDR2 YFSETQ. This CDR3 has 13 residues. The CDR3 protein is CASTLDRETEAFF. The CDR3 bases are TGCGCCAGCACCCTAGACAGGGAGACTGAAGCTTTCTTT.

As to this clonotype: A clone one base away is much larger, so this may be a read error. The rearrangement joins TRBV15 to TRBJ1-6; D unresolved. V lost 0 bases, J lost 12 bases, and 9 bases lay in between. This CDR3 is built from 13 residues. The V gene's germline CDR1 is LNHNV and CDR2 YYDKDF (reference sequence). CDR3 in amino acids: CATSRDGDLPLHF. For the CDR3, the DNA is TGTGCCACCAGCAGAGACGGTGATTTACCCCTCCACTTT. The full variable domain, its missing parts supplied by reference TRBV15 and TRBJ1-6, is DAMVIQNPRYQVTQFGKPVTLSCSQTLNHNVMYWYQQKSSQAPKLLFHYYDKDFNNEADTPDNFQSRRPNTSFCFLDIRSPGLGDTAMYLCATSRDGDLPLHFGNGTRLTVT.

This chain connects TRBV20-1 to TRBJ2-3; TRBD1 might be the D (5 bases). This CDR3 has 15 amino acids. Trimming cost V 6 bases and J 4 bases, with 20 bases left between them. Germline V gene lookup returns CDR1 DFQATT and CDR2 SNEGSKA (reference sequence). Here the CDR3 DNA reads TGCAGTGCCCCGGTCGTGTGGGCCAGGGCAGATACGCAGTATTTT. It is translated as CSAPVVWARADTQYF.

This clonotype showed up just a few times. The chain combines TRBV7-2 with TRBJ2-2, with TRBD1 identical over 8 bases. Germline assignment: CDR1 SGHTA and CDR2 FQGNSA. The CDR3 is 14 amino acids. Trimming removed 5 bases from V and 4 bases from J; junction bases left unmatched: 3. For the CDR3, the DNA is TGTGCCAGCAGCCGGACAGGGCTCACCGGGGAGCTGTTTTTT. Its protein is CASSRTGLTGELFF.

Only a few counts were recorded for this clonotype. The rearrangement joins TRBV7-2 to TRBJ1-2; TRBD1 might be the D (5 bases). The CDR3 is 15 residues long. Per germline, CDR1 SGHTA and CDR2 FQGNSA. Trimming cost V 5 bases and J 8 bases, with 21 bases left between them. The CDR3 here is CASSRGRPQSGGYTF. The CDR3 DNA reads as TGTGCCAGCAGCCGGGGACGGCCCCAGAGCGGCGGCTACACCTTC.